This record concerns one T cell receptor (beta chain) sequence. The antigen is unknown. CD4+ cells of the naive, central memory, regulatory and stem cell-like memory types were sorted via CD45RO/CCR7/CD25/CD127/CD95/CD27. The sample comes from a study of beta chain features in type 1 diabetes. Across the study: Summed over all samples, the examined sorted cells came to roughly 110 million. Whole-study findings and limits: Diminished insertions and augmented deletions at VDJ junctions characterized type 1 diabetes patients. Across all four CD4+ subsets, people with type 1 diabetes showed modestly shorter TCRB CDR3s.

Investigators reverse transcribed all isolated RNA, so they sequenced expressed TCRB transcripts. The table came from immunoSEQ multiplex PCR; TCRdb's copy has only in-frame clones and leaves some out. Among 55,000 to 80,000 clones, 49% were seen once, and the ten largest hold 0.65% to 0.75%. The germline V gene encodes CDR1 SGHNT and CDR2 YYREEE (reference sequence). CDR3 length equals 15 residues. J lost 4 bases, V lost 4 bases, and 7 bases had no gene match. The J gene is TRBJ1-1, the V gene TRBV5-4; 10 bases align to TRBD1. The sequence was collected from a man younger than 45 with type 1 diabetes. The specimen sequenced was central memory CD4+ T cells from blood. The CDR3 reads CASSLRTGGVTEAFF. In DNA, the CDR3 is TGTGCCAGCAGCCTACGGACAGGGGGTGTCACTGAAGCTTTCTTT.